Below, 30 T cell receptor beta chains from the same sample are listed, as sequenced in a study of blood T cell repertoires in COVID-19. Profiling relied on immunoSEQ multiplex PCR, and the TCRdb table lists in-frame clones only, not all of them. The sample has 410,000 or so clones, about nine tenths seen once. Specimen: peripheral blood. The receptors were sampled from a woman in her 30s with active or convalescent COVID-19.

The chain joins TRBV11-2 to TRBJ1-2; 7 nucleotides align to TRBD1. V was pared by 2 bases and J by 4 bases, with 16 bases of the junction left unmatched. This CDR3 has 18 amino acids. CDR1 SGHAT and CDR2 FQNNGV come from the germline V gene. CDR3 loop: CASSLRWDSGHLVYGYTF. The DNA for the CDR3 is TGTGCCAGCAGCTTAAGATGGGACAGTGGGCACCTCGTCTATGGCTACACCTTC.

This chain joins TRBV5-1 and TRBJ1-1; weak D call: TRBD1 (6 bases). CDR3 length: 14 amino acids. Germline V gene sequence: CDR1 SGHRS, CDR2 YFSETQ. V lost 0 bases and J lost 4, with 10 bases in between. CDR3 residues: CASSLDGQITEAFF. The CDR3 DNA is TGCGCCAGCAGCTTGGATGGACAGATCACTGAAGCTTTCTTT.

This chain connects TRBV6-4 to TRBJ2-1; the match to TRBD2 covers 8 bases. CDR3 length equals 15 residues. Germline V gives CDR1 MRHNA, CDR2 SNTAGT. Unmatched junction bases numbered 10, after V lost 6 bases and J lost 6 bases. CDR3: CASRPSGWPGNEQFF. CDR3 nucleotides: TGTGCCAGCAGGCCTAGCGGGTGGCCCGGCAATGAGCAGTTCTTC.

The chain's CDR3 is CASRRQGGGDNEQFF. The CDR3 nucleotides are TGTGCCAGTAGGAGGCAAGGTGGGGGGGACAATGAGCAGTTCTTC. The chain uses TRBV19 and TRBJ2-1, with 7 nucleotides matching TRBD2. Germline V CDR1 and CDR2: LNHDA, SQIVND (reference sequence). CDR3 length: 15 amino acids. Trimming cost V 6 bases and J 5 bases; bases outside gene matches: 10. Complete variable domain (other parts from reference TRBV19 and TRBJ2-1): DGGITQSPKYLFRKEGQNVTLSCEQNLNHDAMYWYRQDPGQGLRLIYYSQIVNDFQKGDIAEGYSVSREKKESFPLTVTSAQKNPTAFYLCASRRQGGGDNEQFFGPGTRLTVL.

DNA of the CDR3: TGTGCCAGCAGCCCGGGACAGAGGACCTACGAGCAGTACTTC. Translated: CASSPGQRTYEQYF. This chain uses TRBV13 with TRBJ2-7, with TRBD1 identical over 7 bases. Germline V CDR1 and CDR2: PRHDT, FYEKMQ (reference sequence). This CDR3 comprises 14 residues. The V gene end was trimmed by 5 bases and the J gene end by 2 bases; junction bases not matched to a gene: 6. Full variable domain (missing parts from reference TRBV13 and TRBJ2-7): AAGVIQSPRHLIKEKRETATLKCYPIPRHDTVYWYQQGPGQDPQFLISFYEKMQSDKGSIPDRFSAQQFSDYHSELNMSSLELGDSALYFCASSPGQRTYEQYFGPGTRLTVT.

The chain carries TRBV5-1 and TRBJ2-1; TRBD1 might be the D (6 bases). V lost 4 bases and J 0 bases, leaving 11 bases between the germline ends. This CDR3 region has 15 residues. Germline values: CDR1 SGHRS, CDR2 YFSETQ. CDR3 region: CASSPGQTSYNEQFF. DNA of the CDR3: TGCGCCAGCAGCCCCGGACAGACCTCCTACAATGAGCAGTTCTTC.

This rearrangement joins TRBV19 to TRBJ2-5; possible D gene TRBD2, 6 bases. V shed 2 bases and J shed 1 base, with 14 bases lying between them. CDR3 length equals 16 residues. Germline loops: CDR1 LNHDA, CDR2 SQIVND (reference sequence). The CDR3 DNA reads as TGTGCCAGTAGTATACGGGGGAGGCGGTTCCAAGAGACCCAGTACTTC. Translation gives CASSIRGRRFQETQYF.

This clone was recorded once. V usage is TRBV4-2 and J usage is TRBJ2-5; 9 nucleotides agree with TRBD1. Germline loops: CDR1 LGHNA, CDR2 YNFKEQ. The CDR3 length is 19 residues. V lost 2 bases, J lost 2 bases, and 15 bases stayed unmatched. As DNA, the CDR3 is TGTGCCAGCAGCCAAAAATCGTTTGCGGGACAGGGTGGTCAAGAGACCCAGTACTTC. It codes for CASSQKSFAGQGGQETQYF.

V and J are TRBV9 and TRBJ1-2, with TRBD1 identical over 8 bases. Germline trimming cut 0 bases from V and 2 bases from J; bases unmatched to any gene: 9. The CDR3 runs to 17 residues. Germline loops: CDR1 SGDLS, CDR2 YYNGEE. The CDR3 DNA reads as TGTGCCAGCAGCGTAGTGGAAGGACAGGGTCACAACTATGGCTACACCTTC. It codes for CASSVVEGQGHNYGYTF.

The chain has TRBV11-3 and TRBJ2-1, with TRBD2 identical over 10 bases. Germline CDR1 and CDR2: SGHNT and YENEEA. J gave up 6 bases and V 0 bases, and 2 bases lay outside the gene matches. CDR3 size: 15 residues. The CDR3 DNA follows: TGTGCCAGCAGCTTAGAAGCGGGAGGGTTCAATGAGCAGTTCTTC. This sequence encodes CASSLEAGGFNEQFF.

J is TRBJ2-7 and V is TRBV5-1; 8 nucleotides align to TRBD1. The V gene's germline CDR1 is SGHRS and CDR2 YFSETQ. This CDR3 region has 15 residues. Trimming cost V 3 bases and J 2 bases; bases outside gene matches: 7. CDR3 sequence: CASSYGTGVTYEQYF. DNA for the CDR3: TGCGCCAGCAGCTATGGGACAGGAGTCACCTACGAGCAGTACTTC.

The gene calls are TRBV21-1 and TRBJ2-2; the DNA was not used to check the table's D call, TRBD1. TRBV21-1 is listed as a pseudogene. There are 20 residues in the CDR3. CDR3 protein: CASSKKKLETGSGVVGELFF. CDR3 in DNA: TGTGCCAGCAGCAAAAAAAAGCTCGAAACAGGGTCTGGCGTCGTCGGGGAGCTGTTTTTT.

This clone was picked up one time. The chain links TRBV10-3 to TRBJ1-1; TRBD1 matches 7 bases. This CDR3 comprises 13 residues. Germline CDR1 and CDR2: ENHRY and SYGVKD. The V segment lost 3 bases and the J segment 6 bases; nucleotides outside the gene matches: 4. The CDR3 region is CAISEDRAPEAFF. The CDR3 DNA reads TGTGCCATCAGTGAAGACAGGGCTCCTGAAGCTTTCTTT.

As concerns this clone: Other nucleotide sequences from this sample produce the same CDR3. This chain links TRBV19 with TRBJ1-5, with D tentatively TRBD1 (5 bases). CDR1 LNHDA and CDR2 SQIVND come from the germline V gene (reference sequence). The V end lost 1 base, the J end lost 3 bases, and 10 bases lay between the germline ends. The CDR3 consists of 15 residues. Written as DNA, the CDR3 is TGTGCCAGTAGTATAGGTCAGGGTACCAATCAGCCCCAGCATTTT. It specifies CASSIGQGTNQPQHF.

The chain uses TRBV12-3 or TRBV12-4 and TRBJ1-1, with D possibly TRBD1 on 5 matching bases. The V and J ends lost 10 bases and 0 bases respectively, with 12 bases between them. This CDR3 comprises 13 residues. In DNA form, the CDR3 reads TGTGCCACCGGGGGTCCCATGAACACTGAAGCTTTCTTT. It yields the protein CATGGPMNTEAFF.

This rearrangement joins TRBV11-2 to TRBJ1-2; D gene unclear. CDR1 and CDR2 from the germline V gene are SGHAT and FQNNGV. V lost 5 bases and J lost 0, with 13 bases in between. The CDR3 consists of 15 residues. The CDR3 reads CASSHRGSPNYGYTF. The CDR3 nucleotides read TGTGCCAGCAGCCATCGCGGAAGTCCTAACTATGGCTACACCTTC.

The CDR3 DNA is TGCGCCAGCAGCTTGGCCGAGGGCTCCCACTACGAGCAGTACTTC. The encoded protein is CASSLAEGSHYEQYF. The V call is TRBV5-1, the J call TRBJ2-7, with D maybe TRBD2 (5 bases). The CDR3 is 15 residues long. V was clipped by 0 bases and J by 3 bases, with 13 bases between them. In germline, CDR1 is SGHRS, CDR2 YFSETQ.

The chain recombines TRBV5-8 with TRBJ2-7, with TRBD1 matching over 11 bases. The V segment lost 2 bases and the J segment 1 base; nucleotides outside the gene matches: 2. Germline lookup yields CDR1 SGHTS and CDR2 YDEGEE. There are 15 residues in the CDR3. CDR3 nucleotides: TGTGCCAGCAGCTTCGGACAGGGGGCATCCTACGAGCAGTACTTC. This gives the protein CASSFGQGASYEQYF. Full variable domain (remainder filled in from reference TRBV5-8 and TRBJ2-7): EAGVTQSPTHLIKTRGQQATLRCSPISGHTSVYWYQQALGLGLQFLLWYDEGEERNRGNFPPRFSGRQFPNYSSELNVNALELEDSALYLCASSFGQGASYEQYFGPGTRLTVT.

The chain uses TRBV18 and TRBJ2-2; possibly TRBD2 for D (6 bases). Trimming removed 0 bases at V and 5 bases at J, with 13 bases between. The V gene's germline CDR1 is KGHSH and CDR2 LQKENI. The CDR3 is 16 residues long. CDR3 protein: CASSPPPGVVTGELFF. The CDR3 nucleotides read TGTGCCAGCTCACCACCGCCGGGGGTCGTTACCGGGGAGCTGTTTTTT. The full variable domain, rest sourced from reference TRBV18 and TRBJ2-2, is NAGVMQNPRHLVRRRGQEARLRCSPMKGHSHVYWYRQLPEEGLKFMVYLQKENIIDESGMPKERFSAEFPKEGPSILRIQQVVRGDSAAYFCASSPPPGVVTGELFFGEGSRLTVL.

The rearrangement uses TRBV10-3 and TRBJ1-4; TRBD1 aligns across 7 bases. This CDR3 is built from 14 residues. The germline gives CDR1 ENHRY, CDR2 SYGVKD. The V segment lost 6 bases and the J segment 4 bases; nucleotides outside the gene matches: 5. CDR3 sequence (DNA): TGTGCCATCAGCGGAGGGGACAGTAATGAAAAACTGTTTTTT. Protein sequence: CAISGGDSNEKLFF.

The chain couples TRBV4-1 to TRBJ2-3; TRBD2 agrees at 7 bases. The CDR3 is made up of 15 amino acids. Germline assignment: CDR1 MGHRA and CDR2 YSYEKL. The V and J ends lost 5 bases and 4 bases, in that order; junction bases with no gene match: 9. CDR3 residues: CASSERGGSSDTQYF. CDR3 bases: TGCGCCAGCAGCGAAAGGGGCGGGAGTTCAGATACGCAGTATTTT.

V is TRBV19 and J is TRBJ1-4; D unresolved. Trimming stripped 5 bases from V and 5 bases from J, with 9 bases between. This CDR3 has 13 amino acids. The germline V gene has CDR1 LNHDA and CDR2 SQIVND (reference sequence). The DNA for the CDR3 is TGTGCCAGTAGTCCTAGACGCAATGAAAAACTGTTTTTT. Residues: CASSPRRNEKLFF.

The chain links TRBV30 to TRBJ2-6; tentatively, D is TRBD2 (5 bases). Per the germline V gene, CDR1 is GTSNPN and CDR2 is SVGIG (reference sequence). This CDR3 comprises 17 residues. With 2 bases removed from V and 0 bases from J, the gap between germline ends came to 14 bases. CDR3 sequence: CAWSPPGWISGANVLTF. DNA of the CDR3: TGTGCCTGGAGTCCTCCGGGGTGGATCTCTGGGGCCAACGTCCTGACTTTC.

CDR3 loop: CASSLAEGVYEQYF. The CDR3 DNA sequence: TGCGCCAGCAGCTTGGCCGAGGGCGTCTACGAGCAGTACTTC. The chain joins TRBV5-1 to TRBJ2-7; a possible D gene is TRBD2 (5 bases). This CDR3 comprises 14 residues. The V and J ends lost 0 bases and 3 bases respectively, with 10 bases between them. Germline values: CDR1 SGHRS, CDR2 YFSETQ. The whole variable domain, filled in from reference TRBV5-1 and TRBJ2-7, reads KAGVTQTPRYLIKTRGQQVTLSCSPISGHRSVSWYQQTPGQGLQFLFEYFSETQRNKGNFPGRFSGRQFSNSRSEMNVSTLELGDSALYLCASSLAEGVYEQYFGPGTRLTVT.

The chain carries TRBV10-1 and TRBJ1-1; D unresolved. The germline V and J ends were trimmed by 2 bases and 5 bases, with 9 bases remaining between them. Germline CDR1 is WNHNN and CDR2 is SYGVQD (reference sequence). The CDR3 length is 13 residues. The CDR3 loop reads CASSEDFETEAFF. The CDR3 nucleotides read TGCGCCAGCAGTGAGGACTTCGAAACTGAAGCTTTCTTT.

This clone was detected a few times. The sample contains more than one DNA sequence encoding this CDR3. This chain uses TRBV5-1 with TRBJ1-2; maybe TRBD1 (6 bases). V was pared by 0 bases and J by 2 bases, with 8 bases between. Germline V gives CDR1 SGHRS, CDR2 YFSETQ. The CDR3 spans 14 residues. The CDR3 here is CASSLGTANYGYTF. In nucleotides, the CDR3 is TGCGCCAGCAGCTTGGGGACAGCCAACTATGGCTACACCTTC.

This chain joins TRBV3-1 (or the pseudogene TRBV3-2) and TRBJ2-5; 12 positions agree with TRBD1. There are 15 residues in the CDR3. Trimming at V came to 6 bases and at J to 4 bases, leaving 6 bases not matched to a gene. CDR1 is LGHDT and CDR2 is YNNKEL in the germline V gene (reference sequence). The CDR3 is CASSPGQGARETQYF. The CDR3 DNA sequence: TGTGCCAGCAGTCCGGGACAGGGGGCCCGAGAGACCCAGTACTTC.

This clone was seen a handful of times. This sequence joins TRBV7-9 and TRBJ2-7, with TRBD2 matching 8 bases. Losses at the gene ends were 4 bases for V and 3 bases for J; bases not matched to a gene: 5. The CDR3 extends over 14 amino acids. The germline gives CDR1 SEHNR, CDR2 FQNEAQ (reference sequence). The CDR3 DNA reads TGTGCCAGCAGCTCATCCGGGACTAGCTACGAGCAGTACTTC. Protein sequence: CASSSSGTSYEQYF.

The V call is TRBV9, the J call TRBJ1-4, with 10 bases lining up with TRBD1. CDR1 and CDR2 from the germline V gene are SGDLS and YYNGEE. The V and J ends lost 0 bases and 7 bases, in that order; junction bases with no gene match: 3. CDR3 length equals 15 residues. Here the CDR3 reads CASSVGTGGAEKLFF. In DNA form, the CDR3 reads TGTGCCAGCAGCGTAGGGACAGGGGGGGCTGAAAAACTGTTTTTT.

The chain uses TRBV19 and TRBJ2-7, with 9 bases fitting TRBD1. This CDR3 is built from 16 residues. Germline V gives CDR1 LNHDA, CDR2 SQIVND (reference sequence). The V and J ends lost 5 bases and 5 bases, in that order; junction bases with no gene match: 13. The chain's CDR3 is CASSQPPGQGLDEQYF. The CDR3 nucleotides are TGTGCCAGTAGTCAACCCCCGGGACAGGGCTTGGACGAGCAGTACTTC.